Listed below are T cell receptor beta chains from one sample, sequenced in a study of OX40 agonist ivuxolimab in advanced cancers. TCRdb's table, derived via immunoSEQ multiplex PCR, lists solely in-frame clones and lacks some. The sample lists more than 50,000 clones, 86% occurring once. Sequenced here: CD4+ or CD8+ T cells sorted from blood, sampled in a trial of the OX40 agonist ivuxolimab. These receptors all stem from an adult with an advanced solid tumor such as melanoma, head and neck, liver or kidney cancer. Both conserved end residues are part of each CDR3. Fields, in order: clone size, V gene, D gene, J gene, CDR3 DNA, CDR3 protein. The D gene is left open where the match is weak. Expanded clones get a size class; other rows say once, few or many, or leave the size out.

>-|TRBV18|TRBD2|TRBJ2-1
TGTGCCAGCTCACGGGGACTAGCGGGGTCCAATGAGCAGTTCTTC
CASSRGLAGSNEQFF
>-|TRBV7-9|-|TRBJ2-1
TGTGCCAGCAGCCGGCTTACCTACAATGAGCAGTTCTTC
CASSRLTYNEQFF
>-|TRBV18|-|TRBJ2-2
TGTGCCAGCTCCGACCTGGAGAGACTCACCGGGGAGCTGTTTTTT
CASSDLERLTGELFF
>-|TRBV7-9|TRBD1|TRBJ2-2
TGTGCCAGCAGCTTAGGCACAGGGGGAAGAACCGGGGAGCTGTTTTTT
CASSLGTGGRTGELFF
>-|TRBV5-1|-|TRBJ2-5
TGCGCCAGCAGCTTGATGCAGGGCGGTGAGACCCAGTACTTC
CASSLMQGGETQYF
>-|TRBV18|TRBD1|TRBJ2-7
TGTGCCAGCTCACCGTCAGGGGGCTATGACGAGCAGTACTTC
CASSPSGGYDEQYF
>-|TRBV7-8|-|TRBJ1-5
TGTGCCAGCAGCCCCGCAGGTGCAGGGGATAGACAGCCCCAGCATTTT
CASSPAGAGDRQPQHF
>-|TRBV4-2|-|TRBJ1-1
TGTGCCAGCAGCCAAGGTCGTTCAGGGCGGTGGGCTGAAGCTTTCTTT
CASSQGRSGRWAEAFF
>-|TRBV6-6|-|TRBJ1-2
-
CASSYPTRDSGYTFF
>few|TRBV19|TRBD1|TRBJ1-5
TGTGCCAGTAGTCTGGGACAGGGGGCTAGCAATCAGCCCCAGCATTTT
CASSLGQGASNQPQHF
>once|TRBV9|-|TRBJ2-7
TGTGCCAGCAGCGTAGGTAGCGGAGTGAACTACGAGCAGTACTTC
CASSVGSGVNYEQYF
>-|TRBV19|-|TRBJ2-1
TGTGCCAGTAGTATCAAGGTTTCGTCCTACAATGAGCAGTTCTTC
CASSIKVSSYNEQFF
>once|TRBV25-1|-|TRBJ2-1
TGTGCCAGCAGTTCCACCGTATCCTACAATGAGCAGTTCTTC
CASSSTVSYNEQFF
>once|TRBV27|-|TRBJ2-6
TGTGCCAGCAGTTTCAGGGCTGGGGCCAACGTCCTGACTTTC
CASSFRAGANVLTF
>-|TRBV6-5|TRBD2|TRBJ2-3
TGTGCCAGCAGTTACTCGGCGGGGGGGCTTGGTACGCAGTATTTT
CASSYSAGGLGTQYF
>-|TRBV10-3|-|TRBJ1-2
TGTGCCATCAGCACAGCTAACTATGGCTACACCTTC
CAISTANYGYTF
>-|TRBV7-8|-|TRBJ1-1
TGTGCCAGCACCATAAATTCAGCCGAGCTGAACACTGAAGCTTTCTTT
CASTINSAELNTEAFF
>-|TRBV10-3|TRBD1|TRBJ1-2
TGTGCCATCAGTGAGGGGACAGGGTTGATTAACTATGGCTACACCTTC
CAISEGTGLINYGYTF
>few|TRBV6-1|-|TRBJ2-5
TGTGCCAGCAGTATCATGAAGGAAGAGACCCAGTACTTC
CASSIMKEETQYF
>-|TRBV9|TRBD2|TRBJ2-2
TGTGCCAGCAGCCTTGTGGGGAGGGCTGGCACCGGGGAGCTGTTTTTT
CASSLVGRAGTGELFF
>-|TRBV19|-|TRBJ2-2
TGTGCCAGTAGTCCGGTGAGCAGATACACCGGGGAGCTGTTTTTT
CASSPVSRYTGELFF
>few|TRBV14|TRBD2|TRBJ2-3
TGTGCCAGCAGCCCCGGACTAGCGGGGGGTAATACGCAGTATTTT
CASSPGLAGGNTQYF
>once|TRBV7-3|-|TRBJ2-1
TGTGCCAGCAGCTTGGGACTTACCTACAATGAGCAGTTCTTC
CASSLGLTYNEQFF
>-|TRBV2|TRBD1|TRBJ1-1
TGTGCCAGCGGCGAGGACAGGGGCCGAGGCACTGAAGCTTTCTTT
CASGEDRGRGTEAFF
>-|TRBV27|-|TRBJ2-2
TGTGCCAGCAGTTTATCTTTCACCGGGGAGCTGTTTTTT
CASSLSFTGELFF
>few|TRBV19|TRBD2|TRBJ2-7
TGTGCCAGTAGTATAGTCCCCGCGTGGAGCGGGAGGTCCTACGAGCAGTACTTC
CASSIVPAWSGRSYEQYF
>medium-sized|TRBV5-1|TRBD1|TRBJ1-1
TGCGCCAGCAGACCGGGGACAGAGAATATTGAAGCTTTCTTT
CASRPGTENIEAFF
>-|TRBV7-8|-|TRBJ1-3
TGTGCCAGCGGCGCGCGAGGAGTTTCTGGAAACACCATATATTTT
CASGARGVSGNTIYF
>once|TRBV7-9|-|TRBJ1-5
TGTGCCAGCAGCCCAGGGGATATGGGCCAGCCCCAGCATTTT
CASSPGDMGQPQHF
>-|TRBV27|TRBD2|TRBJ2-1
TGTGCCAGCAGCCAAACAGGCCCCGGGAGGAGGTCCTACAATGAGCAGTTCTTC
CASSQTGPGRRSYNEQFF
>-|TRBV2|-|TRBJ1-1
TGTGCCAGCAGTTTCGCCGGTACTGAAGCTTTCTTT
CASSFAGTEAFF
>-|TRBV14|-|TRBJ1-2
TGTGCCAGCAGCCAAGGTCGGAACTATGGCTACACCTTC
CASSQGRNYGYTF
>-|TRBV19|TRBD1|TRBJ2-2
TGTGCCAGTAGTTCAGGACAGGGGGGGCTGTTTTTT
CASSSGQGGLFF
>-|TRBV2|-|TRBJ2-5
TGTGCCAGCATCGGGCCTTCTGAGGAGACCCAGTACTTC
CASIGPSEETQYF
>-|TRBV5-1|-|TRBJ2-7
TGCGCCAGCAGCCCGGTTGGCCCAAGGGACGAGCAGTACTTC
CASSPVGPRDEQYF
>-|TRBV28|-|TRBJ1-2
TGTGCCAGCAGTTTAAGGCCATATCACTATGGCTACACCTTC
CASSLRPYHYGYTF
>-|TRBV18|-|TRBJ1-2
TGTGCCAGCTCACCTCCTTCCAGGGACCACTATGGCTACACCTTC
CASSPPSRDHYGYTF
>-|TRBV19|TRBD1|TRBJ2-6
TGTGCTACAAGCCCTGAAGGGGGCCGTGGGGCCAACGTCCTGACTTTC
CATSPEGGRGANVLTF
>-|TRBV6-5|TRBD1|TRBJ1-2
TGTGCCAGCAGCCGCCGGGACAGGGGATTCGGCTACACCTTC
CASSRRDRGFGYTF
>-|TRBV9|-|TRBJ2-6
TGTGCCAGCAGCGTAGCTGCAGGGGAAGGGACTGGGGCCAACGTCCTGACTTTC
CASSVAAGEGTGANVLTF
>-|TRBV11-2|-|TRBJ1-5
TGTGCCAGCAGCTTAGAACGGAATCAGCCCCAGCATTTT
CASSLERNQPQHF
>-|TRBV5-1|-|TRBJ1-5
TGCGCCAGCAGCTGGTCGGGTACTCAGCCCCAGCATTTT
CASSWSGTQPQHF
>-|TRBV2|-|TRBJ1-1
TGTGCCAGCAGTGAGACAGGAAATGAAGCTTTCTTT
CASSETGNEAFF
>-|TRBV7-8|TRBD1|TRBJ1-1
TGTGCCAGCAGCTGGGACAGCGAAGCTTTCTTT
CASSWDSEAFF
>once|TRBV6-5|TRBD1|TRBJ2-3
TGTGCCAGCAGCGGGGGACAGGGCACAGATACGCAGTATTTT
CASSGGQGTDTQYF
>-|TRBV18|-|TRBJ2-6
TGTGCCAGCTCATCAGCCGGCACCTCTGGGGCCAACGTCCTGACTTTC
CASSSAGTSGANVLTF
>-|TRBV5-6|-|TRBJ2-1
TGTGCCAGCACCTCAGCGATTGAGCAGTTCTTC
CASTSAIEQFF
>-|TRBV19|-|TRBJ1-2
TGTGCCAGTAGTATGGGAGCTAACTATGGCTACACCTTC
CASSMGANYGYTF